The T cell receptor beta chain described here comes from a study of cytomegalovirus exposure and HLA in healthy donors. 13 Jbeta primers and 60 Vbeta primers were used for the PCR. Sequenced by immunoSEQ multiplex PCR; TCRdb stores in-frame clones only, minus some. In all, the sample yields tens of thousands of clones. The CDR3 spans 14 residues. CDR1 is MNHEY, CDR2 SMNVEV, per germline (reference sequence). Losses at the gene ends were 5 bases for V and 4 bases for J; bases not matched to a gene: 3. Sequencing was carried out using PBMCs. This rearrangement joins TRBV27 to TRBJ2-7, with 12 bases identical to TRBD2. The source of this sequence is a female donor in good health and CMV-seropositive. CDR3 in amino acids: CASSLLAGGYEQYF. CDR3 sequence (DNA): TGTGCCAGCAGTCTCCTAGCGGGGGGGTACGAGCAGTACTTC.